These 11 T cell receptor beta chains came from one sample sequenced in a study of PD-1 blockade in classical Hodgkin lymphoma. Clones were read by immunoSEQ multiplex PCR, and TCRdb kept only the in-frame ones, dropping some. This table has 100,000 or so clones, about nine tenths appearing once. Described time point: cycle 4 day 1 (C4D1), after less than 7 weeks of nivolumab. All patients relapsed after autologous stem cell transplantation, and brentuximab vedotin exposure varied. The sequencing here drew on peripheral blood mononuclear cells (PBMCs), taken before the fourth cycle of nivolumab. The receptors here all came from a human donor with classical Hodgkin lymphoma.

This clone has a handful of counts. The chain joins TRBV27 to TRBJ1-3; possibly TRBD1 for D (5 bases). Germline values: CDR1 MNHEY, CDR2 SMNVEV (reference sequence). The CDR3 runs to 15 residues. V dropped 10 bases and J dropped 3 bases, with 19 bases sitting between them. The CDR3 DNA sequence: TGTGCCACCCGGGAGAGGGGTGGGGGTGGAAACACCATATATTTT. Its protein product is CATRERGGGGNTIYF.

The V call is TRBV5-6, the J call TRBJ2-6; D perhaps matches TRBD2 (5 bases). The CDR3 has 17 amino acids. The germline V gene encodes CDR1 SGHDT and CDR2 YYEEEE. V lost 4 bases to trimming and J lost 1 base, with 15 bases between them. DNA of the CDR3: TGTGCCAGCAGCGGGAGCTCAGGCTTATCTGGGGCCAACGTCCTGACTTTC. It codes for CASSGSSGLSGANVLTF. Together with reference TRBV5-6 and TRBJ2-6, the CDR3 gives the full variable domain: DAGVTQSPTHLIKTRGQQVTLRCSPKSGHDTVSWYQQALGQGPQFIFQYYEEEERQRGNFPDRFSGHQFPNYSSELNVNALLLGDSALYLCASSGSSGLSGANVLTFGAGSRLTVL.

The chain is built from TRBV11-2 and TRBJ2-7; D unresolved. V lost 3 bases and J 1 base, leaving 7 bases between the germline ends. CDR3 size: 13 residues. In germline, CDR1 is SGHAT, CDR2 FQNNGV. This CDR3 is CASSFSASYEQYF. For the CDR3, the DNA is TGTGCCAGCAGCTTTTCCGCTTCCTACGAGCAGTACTTC.

The V gene is TRBV18, the J gene TRBJ2-7; no clear D. The CDR3 runs 12 residues. Between the trimmed V and J ends, which lost 2 bases and 4 bases, there was a span of 6 bases. Germline V gives CDR1 KGHSH, CDR2 LQKENI. CDR3 loop: CASSPDGYEQYF. The CDR3 DNA reads as TGTGCCAGCTCACCAGACGGTTACGAGCAGTACTTC.

The chain is built from TRBV2 and TRBJ2-3; 11 nucleotides line up with TRBD1. In germline, CDR1 is SNHLY, CDR2 FYNNEI. The CDR3 spans 15 residues. V shed 5 bases and J 6 bases; nucleotides not matched to a gene: 7. The CDR3 loop reads CASSKDRGRSDTQYF. Written as DNA, the CDR3 is TGTGCCAGCAGTAAGGACAGGGGGCGATCGGATACGCAGTATTTT.

V gene TRBV6-5 combines with J gene TRBJ1-4; D is unresolved. CDR1 is MNHEY, CDR2 SVGAGI, per germline. V shed 2 bases and J shed 5 bases, with 6 bases lying between them. There are 13 residues in the CDR3. CDR3 in DNA: TGTGCCAGCAGTTACCGACGGAATGAAAAACTGTTTTTT. Encoded protein: CASSYRRNEKLFF.

The V gene is TRBV7-9, the J gene TRBJ1-2; perhaps TRBD1 as D (6 bases). The CDR3 runs to 13 residues. Germline lookup yields CDR1 SEHNR and CDR2 FQNEAQ (reference sequence). With 5 bases removed from V and 4 bases from J, the gap between germline ends came to 11 bases. The CDR3: CASSLPDSYGYTF. CDR3 sequence (DNA): TGTGCCAGCAGCCTCCCGGACAGCTATGGCTACACCTTC.

The rearrangement joins TRBV7-9 to TRBJ1-5; tentatively, D is TRBD1 (5 bases). The CDR3 has 17 amino acids. V was cut by 1 base and J by 0 bases, with 13 bases left in between. Germline V gene lookup returns CDR1 SEHNR and CDR2 FQNEAQ (reference sequence). The CDR3 region has the DNA TGTGCCAGCAGCTTAGAAGCAGGGCCGTATAGCAATCAGCCCCAGCATTTT. Its translation is CASSLEAGPYSNQPQHF.

The genes are TRBV7-3 and TRBJ2-3; 7 nucleotides match TRBD1. The junction had 12 bases not matched to a gene; V was cut back by 5 bases and J by 4 bases. The CDR3 sequence is 16 residues long. Germline loops: CDR1 SGHTA, CDR2 FQGTGA. CDR3 region: CASSVNTGVVSDTQYF. DNA of the CDR3: TGTGCCAGCAGCGTCAACACAGGGGTTGTTTCAGATACGCAGTATTTT.

The chain combines TRBV27 with TRBJ2-3; D perhaps matches TRBD1 (6 bases). The CDR3 length is 18 residues. Germline V gene sequence: CDR1 MNHEY, CDR2 SMNVEV (reference sequence). V gave up 2 bases and J gave up 6 bases, with 24 bases separating them. The chain's CDR3 is CASSLTGIMSGYSDTQYF. In DNA form, the CDR3 reads TGTGCCAGCAGTTTAACAGGGATCATGTCAGGGTATTCGGATACGCAGTATTTT.

This sequence joins TRBV19 and TRBJ2-3; 8 bases are shared with TRBD2. Trimming took 3 bases from V and 5 from J; bases not matched to a gene: 7. In germline, CDR1 is LNHDA, CDR2 SQIVND (reference sequence). CDR3 size: 15 residues. Here the CDR3 DNA reads TGTGCCAGTAGTATCTCCGGGGCGGGGGGAGATACGCAGTATTTT. It codes for CASSISGAGGDTQYF.